Shown below are 20 T cell receptor beta chains from a single sample sequenced in a study of T cells in Graves' hyperthyroidism and ophthalmopathy. Authors of the study amplified TCR beta CDR3 regions from RNA transcripts. The primer set for the first-round RT-PCR of the TCR CDR3 was HTBI. In TCRdb, the multiplex PCR reads were re-called with MiXCR into one record per CDR3 protein. Found here are 250,000 to 350,000 distinct CDR3 sequences, roughly 22% of them singletons; the top ten hold around 62%. What was sequenced was blood. Receptor source: a man between 25 and 39 years old with Graves' ophthalmopathy.

This clonotype was recorded a few times. The rearrangement uses TRBV11-3 and TRBJ1-1; D possibly corresponds to TRBD1 (6 bases). This CDR3 region has 14 residues. The germline V and J ends were trimmed by 4 bases and 1 base, with 10 bases remaining between them. Germline-derived CDR1 and CDR2 are SGHNT and YENEEA. The CDR3 is CASSSGDGNTEAFF. DNA of the CDR3: TGTGCCAGCAGCTCAGGGGACGGGAACACTGAAGCTTTCTTT.

In this sample, this clonotype turned up many times. The chain uses TRBV28 and TRBJ2-7, with 7 bases fitting TRBD1. Germline V gene sequence: CDR1 MDHEN, CDR2 SYDVKM. The CDR3 spans 15 residues. Trimming cost V 3 bases and J 2 bases; bases outside gene matches: 7. Here the CDR3 DNA reads TGTGCCAGCAGTTTCTCCGGACAGGCTCCCTACGAGCAGTACTTC. Its protein product is CASSFSGQAPYEQYF.

This clonotype was seen at least ten times. DNA of the CDR3: TGTGCTAGTGGTTTGCCCCTCAATGAGCAGTTCTTC. This encodes CASGLPLNEQFF. J is TRBJ2-1 and V is TRBV12-5; unclear D gene. The CDR3 has 12 amino acids. Germline CDR1 LGHNT, CDR2 FRNRAP. V was trimmed by 2 bases and J by 6 bases, leaving 5 bases between them.

The genes are TRBV7-9 and TRBJ2-3; 11 positions match TRBD2. CDR1 is SEHNR and CDR2 is FQNEAQ in the germline V gene (reference sequence). This CDR3 is 18 amino acids long. The junction had 5 bases not matched to a gene; V was cut back by 0 bases and J by 0 bases. CDR3 region: CASSLALAGGGSTDTQYF. CDR3 sequence (DNA): TGTGCCAGCAGCTTAGCTCTAGCGGGAGGAGGGAGCACAGATACGCAGTATTTT. Filled out from reference TRBV7-9 and TRBJ2-3, the complete variable domain reads DTGVSQNPRHKITKRGQNVTFRCDPISEHNRLYWYRQTLGQGPEFLTYFQNEAQLEKSRLLSDRFSAERPKGSFSTLEIQRTEQGDSAMYLCASSLALAGGGSTDTQYFGPGTRLTVL.

Many counts were recorded for this clonotype. The rearrangement joins TRBV28 to TRBJ2-3; D unresolved. The CDR3 is 14 residues long. Germline values: CDR1 MDHEN, CDR2 SYDVKM. The ends were cut back, 3 bases at V and 1 base at J, with 8 bases in the middle. CDR3 region: CASSFLRGTDTQYF. In nucleotides, the CDR3 is TGTGCCAGCAGTTTCCTCCGGGGCACAGATACGCAGTATTTT.

Many counts were recorded for this clonotype. The CDR3 loop reads CASSWTETEAFF. CDR3 DNA: TGTGCCAGCAGCTGGACAGAAACTGAAGCTTTCTTT. This chain joins TRBV3-1 and TRBJ1-1; D may be TRBD1 (6 bases). V was shortened by 5 bases and J by 5 bases, with 9 bases between the two germline ends. The CDR3 is 12 amino acids. Germline V gene sequence: CDR1 LGHDT, CDR2 YNNKEL (reference sequence).

This clonotype was observed a few times. This chain links TRBV11-3 with TRBJ2-7; maybe TRBD2 (5 bases). The V gene lost 5 bases and the J gene lost 2 bases, with 16 bases spanning the gap. The germline CDR1 and CDR2 sequences are SGHNT and YENEEA. The CDR3 spans 15 residues. The CDR3 loop reads CASSRHLAGPYEQYF. The CDR3 DNA reads TGTGCCAGCAGCCGCCATTTGGCGGGTCCCTACGAGCAGTACTTC.

This clonotype appeared many times. This sequence joins TRBV28 and TRBJ1-1; the D gene is possibly TRBD1 (6 bases). Germline CDR1 reads MDHEN; CDR2 reads SYDVKM. This CDR3 has 15 residues. The germline V and J ends were trimmed by 3 bases and 4 bases, with 15 bases remaining between them. CDR3 residues: CASSFLSQGFTEAFF. The CDR3 region has the DNA TGTGCCAGCAGTTTCTTGTCACAGGGTTTCACTGAAGCTTTCTTT.

This clonotype occurred a few times. The chain links TRBV27 to TRBJ2-1; D gene uncertain. V was cut by 7 bases and J by 5 bases, with 15 bases left in between. CDR3 length equals 14 residues. From germline, CDR1 is MNHEY and CDR2 SMNVEV (reference sequence). The CDR3 spells CASTYPDAHNEQFF. The CDR3, as DNA: TGTGCCAGCACCTACCCGGACGCTCACAATGAGCAGTTCTTC.

Only a few counts were recorded for this clonotype. The rearrangement links TRBV28 to TRBJ2-2, with 11 bases that match TRBD1. J was trimmed by 3 bases and V by 5 bases; bases with no gene match: 11. This CDR3 spans 18 amino acids. The germline V gene encodes CDR1 MDHEN and CDR2 SYDVKM. In DNA, the CDR3 is TGTGCCAGCAGTGGGGGGACAGGGGGTCTCGTGTACACCGGGGAGCTGTTTTTT. This encodes CASSGGTGGLVYTGELFF. Full variable domain (remainder filled in from reference TRBV28 and TRBJ2-2): DVKVTQSSRYLVKRTGEKVFLECVQDMDHENMFWYRQDPGLGLRLIYFSYDVKMKEKGDIPEGYSVSREKKERFSLILESASTNQTSMYLCASSGGTGGLVYTGELFFGEGSRLTVL.

This clonotype was observed once. Relative to the germline gene, one junction end is altered; a read error may explain this. V gene TRBV12-3 or TRBV12-4 combines with J gene TRBJ2-4; D might be TRBD1 (6 bases). The CDR3 runs to 16 residues. The CDR3 reads CVSSRLRGYGKNIQYF. CDR3 DNA: TGTGTCAGCAGTCGATTAAGGGGGTACGGCAAAAACATTCAGTACTTC.

This clonotype has more than one count but fewer than ten. This chain links TRBV14 with TRBJ2-3; TRBD2 matches at 13 bases. V lost 0 bases, J lost 0 bases, and 12 bases stayed unmatched. The CDR3 covers 21 residues. CDR1 and CDR2 (germline): SGHDN, FVKESK. The CDR3 spells CASSQDRPGLAGKSSTDTQYF. The CDR3 DNA is TGTGCCAGCAGCCAAGATAGGCCGGGACTAGCGGGAAAATCTAGCACAGATACGCAGTATTTT.

The table lists this clonotype with many counts. The chain combines TRBV11-2 with TRBJ1-2, with unresolved D. The CDR3 consists of 13 residues. V lost 5 bases, J lost 0 bases, and 7 bases lay in between. Germline V gives CDR1 SGHAT, CDR2 FQNNGV. CDR3 nucleotide sequence: TGTGCCAGCAGCCTTAGCACTAACTATGGCTACACCTTC. It codes for CASSLSTNYGYTF.

The V call is TRBV4-1, the J call TRBJ2-1; no reliable D call. The CDR3 is made up of 17 amino acids. Germline-derived CDR1 and CDR2 are MGHRA and YSYEKL. Trimming took 5 bases from V and 0 from J, leaving 17 bases between them. The CDR3: CASSSSSYVSSYNEQFF. The CDR3 region has the DNA TGCGCCAGCAGCTCCAGCTCATACGTTAGCTCCTACAATGAGCAGTTCTTC.

This chain links TRBV3-1 with TRBJ2-1, with a weak D call TRBD2 (6 bases). V lost 4 bases and J 5 bases, leaving 15 bases between the germline ends. This CDR3 has 15 residues. Germline CDR1 reads LGHDT; CDR2 reads YNNKEL (reference sequence). The chain's CDR3 is CASSPGLAANNEQFF. The CDR3 DNA reads TGTGCCAGCAGCCCCGGATTAGCGGCTAACAATGAGCAGTTCTTC.

This clonotype has just a few counts. V gene TRBV11-2 combines with J gene TRBJ2-2, with D hard to call. In germline, CDR1 is SGHAT, CDR2 FQNNGV. The length of the CDR3 is 13 residues. The germline V and J ends were trimmed by 1 base and 5 bases, with 5 bases remaining between them. CDR3 bases: TGTGCCAGCAGCTTAGTAGCAACCGGGGAGCTGTTTTTT. Protein: CASSLVATGELFF.

This clonotype came up many times. This chain connects TRBV28 to TRBJ2-7, with D possibly being TRBD2 (6 bases). Trimming removed 5 bases from V and 2 bases from J, with 22 bases in between. This CDR3 is 17 amino acids long. Germline V gives CDR1 MDHEN, CDR2 SYDVKM. The DNA of the CDR3 is TGTGCCAGCAGTCCCGCGGGGCCGGTGTCCTGTCCCTACGAGCAGTACTTC. Translated: CASSPAGPVSCPYEQYF.

The chain couples TRBV7-9 to TRBJ2-7; no definite D call. In germline, CDR1 is SEHNR, CDR2 FQNEAQ (reference sequence). Trimming took off 5 bases at V and 3 bases at J, with 8 bases between the two ends. The CDR3 totals 12 residues. This CDR3 reads CASSITIYEQYF. CDR3 coding DNA: TGTGCCAGCAGCATAACGATCTACGAGCAGTACTTC.

V gene TRBV29-1 combines with J gene TRBJ2-7; the D is unclear. Germline lookup yields CDR1 SQVTM and CDR2 ANQGSEA. This CDR3 region has 11 residues. Trimming shortened V by 4 bases and J by 4 bases, and 8 bases separated the two germline ends. The CDR3 bases are TGCAGCGTTGTATTTGGGTACGAGCAGTACTTC. Its protein is CSVVFGYEQYF.

This clonotype was observed at least ten times. The rearrangement uses TRBV11-2 and TRBJ1-1, with D tentatively TRBD1 (5 bases). The CDR3 extends over 15 amino acids. The V gene lost 0 bases and the J gene lost 4 bases, with 12 bases spanning the gap. Germline V gene lookup returns CDR1 SGHAT and CDR2 FQNNGV. The CDR3 DNA reads TGTGCCAGCAGCTTAGAGAGGTCCAGGGCCACTGAAGCTTTCTTT. Translation gives CASSLERSRATEAFF.